This TCR beta chain was sequenced for a study of cytomegalovirus exposure and HLA in healthy donors. The wider study: Among 150 million to 200 million T cells, an earlier analysis found 90 million to 130 million unique TCR beta sequences.

Use of 60 Vbeta and 13 Jbeta primers characterized the PCR. Profiling relied on immunoSEQ multiplex PCR, and the TCRdb table lists in-frame clones only, not all of them. The sample lists some 120,000 clones; 80% were seen once. Study-level points and caveats: Common viral pathogens (according to a later analysis) appeared linked to several of the most significant clusters.

Germline lookup yields CDR1 MDHEN and CDR2 SYDVKM. V gave up 4 bases and J gave up 6 bases, with 15 bases separating them. The CDR3 is 15 amino acids. A word on this clone: Antigen unknown.

This sequence originates from a man aged 35 to 55 in good health and CMV-seronegative. The chain employs TRBV28 and TRBJ1-4, with D uncertain. The sample comprised PBMCs. DNA for the CDR3: TGTGCCAGCAGTTCCCCCCCGGGGATGTATGAAAAACTGTTTTTT. This translates into CASSSPPGMYEKLFF.